The 5 T cell receptor beta chains below come from one sample, sequenced in a study of blood T cell repertoires in COVID-19 (TCRdb year 2020). Receptor amplification or capture employed the immunoSEQ multiplex PCR assay. This is the immuneACCESS table as TCRdb keeps it, with only in-frame sequences that have V and J called. A part of the clones is gone; compared with another copy, unresolved V genes explain less than half, and the rest is unexplained. This sample lists fewer than 120,000 clones; 72% were detected once. The ten largest clones add up to over 6% of the sample. Sequencing was carried out using peripheral blood. The receptors shown here come from a woman aged 55-70 years with acute or convalescent COVID-19.

This clone was counted a single time. This sequence joins TRBV6-6 and TRBJ2-1; D perhaps matches TRBD2 (6 bases). The CDR3 covers 13 residues. V was trimmed by 5 bases and J by 6 bases, leaving 11 bases between them. Looked up from germline, CDR1 is MNHNY and CDR2 is SVGAGI (reference sequence). In nucleotides, the CDR3 is TGTGCCAGCAGTCCAAGGGGAGGCAATGAGCAGTTCTTC. Protein: CASSPRGGNEQFF.

V gene TRBV5-5 combines with J gene TRBJ2-4; D might be TRBD1 (5 bases). Germline CDR1 reads SGHKS; CDR2 reads YYEKEE (reference sequence). With 1 base removed from V and 11 bases from J, the gap between germline ends came to 16 bases. CDR3 length equals 14 residues. CDR3 coding DNA: TGTGCCAGCAGCTTGTTCAGGCAGGGCGAGGTTCAGTACTTC. Translating it yields CASSLFRQGEVQYF.

The genes are TRBV11-3 and TRBJ2-1; a weak D match, TRBD1 (5 bases). CDR3 length: 14 amino acids. V lost 0 bases, J lost 12 bases, and 15 bases lay in between. Per the germline V gene, CDR1 is SGHNT and CDR2 is YENEEA. The CDR3 nucleotides are TGTGCCAGCAGCTTAGATGGTGGGGCCAGGGTGCAGTTCTTC. As protein: CASSLDGGARVQFF.

The chain recombines TRBV5-8 with TRBJ1-1; 10 nucleotides agree with TRBD1. The germline V gene encodes CDR1 SGHTS and CDR2 YDEGEE. V was clipped by 2 bases and J by 6 bases; unmatched bases: 7. The CDR3 is 15 residues long. The DNA for the CDR3 is TGTGCCAGCAGCTTAGTTCTAGGACAGGGGGCTGAAGCTTTCTTT. The encoded protein is CASSLVLGQGAEAFF.

The chain recombines TRBV9 with TRBJ2-3, with 8 bases that match TRBD2. V shed 7 bases, J shed 3 bases, and the junction held 10 bases outside the gene matches. Germline-derived CDR1 and CDR2 are SGDLS and YYNGEE. This CDR3 has 15 amino acids. The CDR3 loop is CASARMGGGTDTQYF. CDR3 coding DNA: TGTGCCAGCGCTAGGATGGGCGGGGGGACAGATACGCAGTATTTT.